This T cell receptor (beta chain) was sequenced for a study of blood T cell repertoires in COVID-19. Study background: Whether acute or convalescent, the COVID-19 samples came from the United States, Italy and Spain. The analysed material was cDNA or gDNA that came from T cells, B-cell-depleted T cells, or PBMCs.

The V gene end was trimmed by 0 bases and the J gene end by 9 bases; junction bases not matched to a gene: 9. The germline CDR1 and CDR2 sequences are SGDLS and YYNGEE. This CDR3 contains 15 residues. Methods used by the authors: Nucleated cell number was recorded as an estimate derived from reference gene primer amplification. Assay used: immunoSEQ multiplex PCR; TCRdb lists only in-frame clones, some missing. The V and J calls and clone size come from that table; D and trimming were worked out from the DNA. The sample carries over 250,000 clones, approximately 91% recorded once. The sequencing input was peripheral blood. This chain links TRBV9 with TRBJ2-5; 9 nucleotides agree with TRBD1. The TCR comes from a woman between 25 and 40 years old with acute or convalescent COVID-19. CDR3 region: CASSVGTGGRSAQYF. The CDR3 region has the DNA TGTGCCAGCAGCGTAGGTACAGGGGGCAGGTCGGCCCAGTACTTC.